What follows are 21 T cell receptor beta chains derived from one specimen sequenced in a study of cytomegalovirus exposure and HLA in healthy donors. PCR used 60 Vbeta primers and 13 Jbeta primers. Assay used: immunoSEQ multiplex PCR; TCRdb lists only in-frame clones, some missing. Its listing shows around 110,000 clones. The sample consisted of PBMCs. The receptors shown here come from a young man in good health and CMV-seronegative.

This clone ranks as medium-sized in terms of frequency. This chain links TRBV7-8 with TRBJ2-5; unclear D gene. The CDR3 is 16 residues long. Trimming took off 7 bases at V and 0 bases at J, with 18 bases between the two ends. Germline V gene data show CDR1 as SGHVS and CDR2 as FQNEAQ. The CDR3 sequence: CASTLLRFSYQETQYF. The DNA for the CDR3 is TGTGCCAGCACCCTGCTGAGGTTCTCGTACCAAGAGACCCAGTACTTC.

The chain has TRBV2 and TRBJ2-7, with 7 nucleotides matching TRBD2. J gave up 7 bases and V 7 bases, and 10 bases lay outside the gene matches. Germline V lookup: CDR1 SNHLY, CDR2 FYNNEI. The CDR3 totals 13 residues. The DNA of the CDR3 is TGTGCCAGCATCACCCGGGGGGTGAAGGAGCAGTACTTC. It specifies CASITRGVKEQYF.

CDR3: CASSLVVQGAVGSPLHF. In DNA, the CDR3 is TGTGCCAGCAGCTTAGTGGTACAGGGGGCGGTAGGTTCACCCCTCCACTTT. The V gene is TRBV7-6, the J gene TRBJ1-6, with 9 bases matching TRBD1. Germline lookup yields CDR1 SGHVS and CDR2 FNYEAQ. V shed 1 base, J shed 9 bases, and the junction held 10 bases outside the gene matches. The CDR3 sequence is 17 residues long.

This sequence joins TRBV2 and TRBJ1-3, with TRBD1 identical over 9 bases. V shed 8 bases and J 3 bases; nucleotides not matched to a gene: 5. The CDR3 is 14 residues long. In germline, CDR1 is SNHLY, CDR2 FYNNEI. This chain's CDR3 is CASLRDRVGNTIYF. CDR3 sequence (DNA): TGTGCCAGCCTCCGGGACAGGGTTGGAAACACCATATATTTT.

V usage is TRBV7-9 and J usage is TRBJ2-3; 8 bases map to TRBD2. The junction had 13 bases not matched to a gene; V was cut back by 7 bases and J by 4 bases. In germline, CDR1 is SEHNR, CDR2 FQNEAQ (reference sequence). The CDR3 has 16 amino acids. CDR3 sequence reads: CASTPVRGGWADTQYF. The CDR3 DNA follows: TGTGCCAGCACCCCGGTCCGGGGGGGGTGGGCAGATACGCAGTATTTT.

This sequence joins TRBV11-1 and TRBJ2-3, with TRBD1 as a possible D gene (6 bases). Trimming left V 5 bases short and J 4 bases short, with 16 bases between. This CDR3 has 15 amino acids. Germline V gene data show CDR1 as SGHAT and CDR2 as FQDESV (reference sequence). CDR3 coding DNA: TGTGCCAGCAGCCCCAGCTCGACAGGTGCAGATACGCAGTATTTT. Its protein product is CASSPSSTGADTQYF.

The gene calls are TRBV7-2 and TRBJ2-7, with D unclear. The CDR3 contains 13 residues. Trimming took off 1 base at V and 3 bases at J, with 7 bases between the two ends. Germline V lookup: CDR1 SGHTA, CDR2 FQGNSA. The CDR3 bases are TGTGCCAGCAGCTTAGACCCCTACTACGAGCAGTACTTC. Encoded protein: CASSLDPYYEQYF.

This rearrangement joins TRBV5-8 to TRBJ1-6; D uncertain. Trimming removed 4 bases from V and 1 base from J, with 9 bases in between. This CDR3 has 15 amino acids. Germline V gene sequence: CDR1 SGHTS, CDR2 YDEGEE. DNA of the CDR3: TGTGCCAGCAGCCGGGATCGGTCCTATAATTCACCCCTCCACTTT. This translates into CASSRDRSYNSPLHF. The full variable domain, rest sourced from reference TRBV5-8 and TRBJ1-6, is EAGVTQSPTHLIKTRGQQATLRCSPISGHTSVYWYQQALGLGLQFLLWYDEGEERNRGNFPPRFSGRQFPNYSSELNVNALELEDSALYLCASSRDRSYNSPLHFGNGTRLTVT.

The chain carries TRBV27 and TRBJ2-1, with TRBD1 matching over 10 bases. The germline CDR1 and CDR2 sequences are MNHEY and SMNVEV (reference sequence). This CDR3 has 14 residues. After removal of 5 bases from V and 6 bases from J, the junction contained 4 bases not matched to a gene. CDR3 region: CASSGTGAPNEQFF. CDR3 DNA sequence: TGTGCCAGCAGTGGGACAGGGGCTCCCAATGAGCAGTTCTTC.

CDR3 DNA sequence: TGTGCTAGTGGTTCGGGACTGATGAACACTGAAGCTTTCTTT. Its protein product is CASGSGLMNTEAFF. The chain links TRBV12-5 to TRBJ1-1; the D gene is possibly TRBD1 (5 bases). Trimming left V 4 bases short and J 0 bases short, with 9 bases between. The CDR3 is 14 residues long. The germline V gene has CDR1 LGHNT and CDR2 FRNRAP.

V and J are TRBV7-2 and TRBJ1-6; the D gene is possibly TRBD1 (6 bases). Germline lookup yields CDR1 SGHTA and CDR2 FQGNSA. The CDR3 spans 14 residues. Trimming pared 5 bases from V and 3 bases from J, leaving 8 bases between. In DNA form, the CDR3 reads TGTGCCAGCAGCCCACAGGGCTATAATTCACCCCTCCACTTT. Translated, it gives CASSPQGYNSPLHF. The variable domain in full, with the rest retrieved from reference TRBV7-2 and TRBJ1-6, is GAGVSQSPSNKVTEKGKDVELRCDPISGHTALYWYRQSLGQGLEFLIYFQGNSAPDKSGLPSDRFSAERTGGSVSTLTIQRTQQEDSAVYLCASSPQGYNSPLHFGNGTRLTVT.

The chain has TRBV6-6 and TRBJ1-3, with D perhaps TRBD1 (6 bases). Deletions cut 5 bases from V and 4 bases from J, with 9 bases between. The CDR3 covers 13 residues. The germline V gene encodes CDR1 MNHNY and CDR2 SVGAGI (reference sequence). The CDR3: CASSGTTGNTIYF. CDR3 sequence (DNA): TGTGCCAGCAGTGGGACAACCGGAAACACCATATATTTT.

The V call is TRBV7-2, the J call TRBJ1-2; D gene ambiguous. This CDR3 spans 15 amino acids. CDR1 is SGHTA, CDR2 FQGNSA, per germline. Deletions cut 5 bases from V and 2 bases from J, with 15 bases between. CDR3 protein: CASSDLGDLNYGYTF. CDR3 coding DNA: TGTGCCAGCAGCGACTTGGGAGATTTAAACTATGGCTACACCTTC. Using reference TRBV7-2 and TRBJ1-2 for the parts outside the CDR3, the full variable domain is GAGVSQSPSNKVTEKGKDVELRCDPISGHTALYWYRQSLGQGLEFLIYFQGNSAPDKSGLPSDRFSAERTGGSVSTLTIQRTQQEDSAVYLCASSDLGDLNYGYTFGSGTRLTVV.

The chain is built from TRBV4-2 and TRBJ1-2; possibly TRBD1 for D (5 bases). V lost 4 bases, J lost 1 base, and 16 bases lay in between. Germline loops: CDR1 LGHNA, CDR2 YNFKEQ. CDR3 length: 16 residues. The CDR3 DNA sequence: TGTGCCAGCAGCCTCGAGGTGGAGGGGCTTAACTATGGCTACACCTTC. Its translation is CASSLEVEGLNYGYTF.

The chain is built from TRBV4-1 and TRBJ2-7; 7 bases match TRBD1. J lost 1 base, V lost 2 bases, and 8 bases had no gene match. The CDR3 runs to 16 residues. Germline V gives CDR1 MGHRA, CDR2 YSYEKL. CDR3 sequence: CASSQILTGPSYEQYF. For the CDR3, the DNA is TGCGCCAGCAGCCAAATCTTGACAGGGCCATCCTACGAGCAGTACTTC.

V gene TRBV7-8 combines with J gene TRBJ2-3; 10 positions agree with TRBD2. Germline V gene sequence: CDR1 SGHVS, CDR2 FQNEAQ. The V gene end was trimmed by 2 bases and the J gene end by 2 bases; junction bases not matched to a gene: 1. CDR3 length: 15 amino acids. The CDR3 reads CASSLLAGDTDTQYF. The CDR3 nucleotides are TGTGCCAGCAGCTTACTAGCGGGGGACACAGATACGCAGTATTTT. The whole variable domain, remainder taken from reference TRBV7-8 and TRBJ2-3, is GAGVSQSPRYKVAKRGQDVALRCDPISGHVSLFWYQQALGQGPEFLTYFQNEAQLDKSGLPSDRFFAERPEGSVSTLKIQRTQQEDSAVYLCASSLLAGDTDTQYFGPGTRLTVL.

The chain carries TRBV7-2 and TRBJ2-1; D uncertain. CDR1 is SGHTA, CDR2 FQGNSA, per germline. V dropped 0 bases and J dropped 6 bases, with 18 bases sitting between them. The CDR3 length is 17 residues. CDR3 nucleotide sequence: TGTGCCAGCAGCTTAGCATATCATTACACCACCTCCAATGAGCAGTTCTTC. This gives the protein CASSLAYHYTTSNEQFF.

V gene TRBV5-4 combines with J gene TRBJ2-5; TRBD2 might be the D (6 bases). The CDR3 is made up of 14 amino acids. Germline V lookup: CDR1 SGHNT, CDR2 YYREEE (reference sequence). V gave up 3 bases and J gave up 5 bases, with 14 bases separating them. CDR3 in amino acids: CASSSPGDGETQYF. The CDR3 DNA reads TGTGCCAGCAGCTCACCGGGAGATGGGGAGACCCAGTACTTC.

This chain uses TRBV18 with TRBJ2-5; a possible D gene is TRBD2 (6 bases). This CDR3 has 15 amino acids. The V gene's germline CDR1 is KGHSH and CDR2 LQKENI. V was pared by 5 bases and J by 5 bases, with 18 bases between. Here the CDR3 DNA reads TGTGCCAGCTCAAATTCTCGACCAGGGAGGGAGACCCAGTACTTC. Protein product: CASSNSRPGRETQYF.

V and J are TRBV28 and TRBJ1-2; TRBD1 agrees at 8 bases. The CDR3 sequence is 12 residues long. V trimming: 4 bases; J trimming: 7 bases; junction bases outside the gene matches: 2. Germline V CDR1 and CDR2: MDHEN, SYDVKM. The CDR3 DNA is TGTGCCAGCAGTTACAGGGGGTCTGGCTACACCTTC. It yields the protein CASSYRGSGYTF.

The chain has TRBV23-1 and TRBJ1-5, with D possibly TRBD1 on 6 matching bases. TRBV23-1 is filed as an ORF, its function uncertain. The CDR3 covers 19 residues. Trimming took off 7 bases at V and 1 base at J, with 26 bases between the two ends. CDR3 in amino acids: CASTIYRAPLTYSNQPQHF. The DNA for the CDR3 is TGCGCCAGCACGATCTACAGGGCCCCACTAACTTACAGCAATCAGCCCCAGCATTTT.